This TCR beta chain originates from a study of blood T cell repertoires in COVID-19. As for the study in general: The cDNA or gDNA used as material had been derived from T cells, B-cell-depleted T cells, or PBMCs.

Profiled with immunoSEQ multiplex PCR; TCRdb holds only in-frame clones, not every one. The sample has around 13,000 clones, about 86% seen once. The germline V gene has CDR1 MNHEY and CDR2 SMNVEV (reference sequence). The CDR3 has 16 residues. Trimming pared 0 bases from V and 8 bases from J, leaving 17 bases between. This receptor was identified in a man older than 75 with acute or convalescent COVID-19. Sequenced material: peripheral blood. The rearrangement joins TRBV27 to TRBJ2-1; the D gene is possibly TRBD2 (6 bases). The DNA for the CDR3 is TGTGCCAGCAGTTTATCGTCAGGCCCAGCGGGCGATGAGCAGTTCTTC. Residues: CASSLSSGPAGDEQFF.